The clone carrying this T cell receptor (beta chain) was counted a few times. What it recognizes is unknown. TCRdb reprocessed the 5' RACE reads via MiXCR and lists one record per CDR3 protein. The sample holds under 65,000 distinct CDR3 sequences, 13% seen once. The data were obtained in a study of early T cells in non-severe SARS-CoV-2 infection. General observations from the study: Matches to VDJdb favored anti-spike CD8 responses and missed private and CD4 specificities.

CDR1 is SGHAT and CDR2 is FQNNGV in the germline V gene. The CDR3 has 15 residues. The J segment lost 6 bases and the V segment lost 3 bases, leaving 7 bases of the junction unmatched. The sequencing used whole blood, collected at baseline. This receptor was identified in an adult who was a healthcare worker with PCR-confirmed SARS-CoV-2 infection or an uninfected control (not recorded which). The chain couples TRBV11-2 to TRBJ2-7, with TRBD1 matching 11 bases. The CDR3 nucleotides read TGTGCCAGCAGCTTGGAGAGGGACAGGGGGTCCGAGCAGTACTTC. Amino acids: CASSLERDRGSEQYF.